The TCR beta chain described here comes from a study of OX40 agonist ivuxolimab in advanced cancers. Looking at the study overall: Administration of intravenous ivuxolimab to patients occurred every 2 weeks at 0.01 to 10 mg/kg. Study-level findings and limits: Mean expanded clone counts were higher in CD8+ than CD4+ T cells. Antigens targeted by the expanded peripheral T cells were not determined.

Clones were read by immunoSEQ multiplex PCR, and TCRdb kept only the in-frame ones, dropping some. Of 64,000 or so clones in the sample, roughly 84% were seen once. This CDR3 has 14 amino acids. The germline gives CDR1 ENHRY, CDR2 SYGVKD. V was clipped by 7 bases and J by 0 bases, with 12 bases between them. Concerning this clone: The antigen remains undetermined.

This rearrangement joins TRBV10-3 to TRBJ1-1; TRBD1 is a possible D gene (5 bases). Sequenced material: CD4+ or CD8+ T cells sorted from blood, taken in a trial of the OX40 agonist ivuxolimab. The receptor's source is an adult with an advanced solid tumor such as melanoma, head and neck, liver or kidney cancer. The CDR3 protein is CAITTSGMNTEAFF. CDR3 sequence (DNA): TGTGCCATCACTACTTCAGGGATGAACACTGAAGCTTTCTTT.